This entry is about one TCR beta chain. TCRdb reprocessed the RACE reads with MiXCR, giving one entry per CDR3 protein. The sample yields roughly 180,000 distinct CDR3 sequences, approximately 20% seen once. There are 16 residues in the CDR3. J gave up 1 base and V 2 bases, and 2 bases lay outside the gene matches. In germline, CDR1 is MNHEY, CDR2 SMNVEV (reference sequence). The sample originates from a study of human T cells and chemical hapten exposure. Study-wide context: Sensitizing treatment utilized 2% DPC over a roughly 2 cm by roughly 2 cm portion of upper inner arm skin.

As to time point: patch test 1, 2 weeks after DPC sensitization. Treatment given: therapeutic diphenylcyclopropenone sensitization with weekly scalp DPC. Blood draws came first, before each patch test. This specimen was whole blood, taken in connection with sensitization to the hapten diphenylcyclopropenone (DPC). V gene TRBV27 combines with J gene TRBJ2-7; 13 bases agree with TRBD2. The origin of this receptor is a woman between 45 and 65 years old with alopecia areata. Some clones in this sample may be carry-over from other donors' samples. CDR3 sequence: CASSLTSGRASYEQYF. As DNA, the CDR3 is TGTGCCAGCAGTTTAACTAGCGGGAGGGCATCCTACGAGCAGTACTTC.